This T cell receptor beta chain was obtained from a study of blood T cells in healthy people across ages. Study findings and constraints: TCR beta diversity per million T cells fell roughly linearly with age.

In germline, CDR1 is SGHDT, CDR2 YYEEEE. Trimming took off 6 bases at V and 4 bases at J, with 17 bases between the two ends. CDR3 length: 15 amino acids. Turning to this clonotype: Antigen unknown.

Primed by a sample-barcoded 5' primer and a J-beta primer mix, a second PCR proceeded for about 7 to 12 cycles. One entry per CDR3 protein, called by TCRdb with MiXCR from the 5' RACE reads. This sample has approximately 690,000 distinct CDR3 sequences; roughly 58% occur once, and the top ten carry approximately 40%. Peripheral blood, approximately 10 milliliters per donor, was collected. RNA extraction gave at least 5.5 micrograms of total RNA per sample. Sequencing used blood. V and J are TRBV5-6 and TRBJ2-1; D remains unclear. The clonotype originates from a man in his sixties in good health. This CDR3 is CASTPMAAPYNEQFF. In nucleotides, the CDR3 is TGTGCCAGCACCCCCATGGCGGCGCCATACAATGAGCAGTTCTTC. The entire variable domain, with the rest obtained from reference TRBV5-6 and TRBJ2-1, is as follows: DAGVTQSPTHLIKTRGQQVTLRCSPKSGHDTVSWYQQALGQGPQFIFQYYEEEERQRGNFPDRFSGHQFPNYSSELNVNALLLGDSALYLCASTPMAAPYNEQFFGPGTRLTVL.